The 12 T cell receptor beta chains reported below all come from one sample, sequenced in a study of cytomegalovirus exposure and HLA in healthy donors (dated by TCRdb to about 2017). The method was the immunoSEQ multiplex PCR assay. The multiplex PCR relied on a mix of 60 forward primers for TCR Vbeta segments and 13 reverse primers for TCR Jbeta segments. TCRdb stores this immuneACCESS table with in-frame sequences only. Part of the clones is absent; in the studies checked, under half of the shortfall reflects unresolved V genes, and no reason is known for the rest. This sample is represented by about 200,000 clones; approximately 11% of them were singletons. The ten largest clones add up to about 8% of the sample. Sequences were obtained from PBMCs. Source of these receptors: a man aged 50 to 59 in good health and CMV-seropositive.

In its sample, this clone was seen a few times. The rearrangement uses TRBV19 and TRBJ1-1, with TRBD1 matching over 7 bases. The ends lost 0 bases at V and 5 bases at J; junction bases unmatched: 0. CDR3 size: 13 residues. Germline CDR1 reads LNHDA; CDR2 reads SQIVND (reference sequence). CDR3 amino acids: CASSIEQGTEAFF. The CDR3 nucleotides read TGTGCCAGTAGTATAGAACAGGGGACTGAAGCTTTCTTT.

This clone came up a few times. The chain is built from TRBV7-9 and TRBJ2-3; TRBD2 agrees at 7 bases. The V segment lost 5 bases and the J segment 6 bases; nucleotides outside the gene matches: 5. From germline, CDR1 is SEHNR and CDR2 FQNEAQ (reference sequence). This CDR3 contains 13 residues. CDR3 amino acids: CASSAFGGDTQYF. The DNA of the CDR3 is TGTGCCAGCAGCGCCTTCGGGGGGGATACGCAGTATTTT.

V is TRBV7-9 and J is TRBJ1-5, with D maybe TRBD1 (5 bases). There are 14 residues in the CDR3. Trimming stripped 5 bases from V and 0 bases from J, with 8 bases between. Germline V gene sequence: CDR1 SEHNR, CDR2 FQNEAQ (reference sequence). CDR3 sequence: CASSTDTSNQPQHF. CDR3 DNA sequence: TGTGCCAGCAGCACGGACACTAGCAATCAGCCCCAGCATTTT.

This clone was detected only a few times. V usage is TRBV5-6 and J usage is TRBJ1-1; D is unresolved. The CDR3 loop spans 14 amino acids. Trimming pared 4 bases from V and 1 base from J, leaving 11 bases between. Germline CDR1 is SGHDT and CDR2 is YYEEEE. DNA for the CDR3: TGTGCCAGCAGCGGGCGTCTGACGAACACTGAAGCTTTCTTT. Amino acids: CASSGRLTNTEAFF. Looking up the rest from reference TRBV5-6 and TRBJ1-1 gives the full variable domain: DAGVTQSPTHLIKTRGQQVTLRCSPKSGHDTVSWYQQALGQGPQFIFQYYEEEERQRGNFPDRFSGHQFPNYSSELNVNALLLGDSALYLCASSGRLTNTEAFFGQGTRLTVV.

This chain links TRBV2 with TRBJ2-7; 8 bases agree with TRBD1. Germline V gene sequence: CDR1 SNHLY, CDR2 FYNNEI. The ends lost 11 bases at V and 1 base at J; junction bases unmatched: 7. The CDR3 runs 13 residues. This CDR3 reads CAGARGQSYEQYV. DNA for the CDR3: TGTGCCGGAGCCAGGGGGCAGTCCTACGAGCAGTACGTC.

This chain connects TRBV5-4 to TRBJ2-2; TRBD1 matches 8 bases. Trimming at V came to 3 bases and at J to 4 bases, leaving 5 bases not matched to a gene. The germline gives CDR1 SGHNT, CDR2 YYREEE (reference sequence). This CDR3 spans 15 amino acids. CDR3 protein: CASSSSGQGTGELFF. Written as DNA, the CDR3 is TGTGCCAGCAGCTCATCAGGACAGGGCACCGGGGAGCTGTTTTTT.

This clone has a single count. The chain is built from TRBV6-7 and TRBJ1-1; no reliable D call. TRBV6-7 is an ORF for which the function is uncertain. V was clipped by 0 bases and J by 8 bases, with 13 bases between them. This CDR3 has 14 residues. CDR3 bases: TGTGCCAGCAGTTACTCGAAGGCGAACGGGGAAGCTTTCTTT. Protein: CASSYSKANGEAFF.

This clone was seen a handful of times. The CDR3 bases are TGTGCCAGCAGCAAGGGGGCTAAGGAGCAGTTCTTC. It translates to CASSKGAKEQFF. The chain is built from TRBV11-3 and TRBJ2-1, with 7 nucleotides matching TRBD1. Trimming removed 5 bases from V and 10 bases from J; junction bases left unmatched: 5. The CDR3 extends over 12 amino acids. In germline, CDR1 is SGHNT, CDR2 YENEEA.

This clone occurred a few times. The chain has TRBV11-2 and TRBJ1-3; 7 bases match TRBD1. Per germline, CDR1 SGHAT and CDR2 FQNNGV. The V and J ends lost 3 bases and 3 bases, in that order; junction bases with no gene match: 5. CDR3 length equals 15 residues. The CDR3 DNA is TGTGCCAGCAGCTTCGGGACAGATTATGGAAACACCATATATTTT. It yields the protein CASSFGTDYGNTIYF.

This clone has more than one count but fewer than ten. The CDR3 spells CASSLRHGTEAFF. The CDR3 DNA is TGTGCCAGCAGCTTACGGCACGGGACTGAAGCTTTCTTT. The chain carries TRBV7-6 and TRBJ1-1; D is undetermined. Trimming removed 2 bases at V and 5 bases at J, with 9 bases between. This CDR3 is built from 13 residues. Germline V gives CDR1 SGHVS, CDR2 FNYEAQ.

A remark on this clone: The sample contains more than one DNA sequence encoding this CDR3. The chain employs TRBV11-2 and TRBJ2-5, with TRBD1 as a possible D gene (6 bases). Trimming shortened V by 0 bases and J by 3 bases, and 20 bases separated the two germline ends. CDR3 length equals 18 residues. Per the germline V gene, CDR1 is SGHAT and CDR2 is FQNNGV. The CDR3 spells CASSLDLGLAGAEETQYF. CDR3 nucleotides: TGTGCCAGCAGCTTAGATCTCGGGCTAGCAGGGGCCGAAGAGACCCAGTACTTC. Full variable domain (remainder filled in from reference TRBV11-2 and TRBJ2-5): EAGVAQSPRYKIIEKRQSVAFWCNPISGHATLYWYQQILGQGPKLLIQFQNNGVVDDSQLPKDRFSAERLKGVDSTLKIQPAKLEDSAVYLCASSLDLGLAGAEETQYFGPGTRLLVL.

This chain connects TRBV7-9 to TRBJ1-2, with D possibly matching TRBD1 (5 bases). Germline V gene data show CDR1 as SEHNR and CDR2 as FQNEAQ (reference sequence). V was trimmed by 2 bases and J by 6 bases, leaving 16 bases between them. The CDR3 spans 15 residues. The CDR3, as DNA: TGTGCCAGCAGCTTACTTAGTGCGGGGGTTAATGGCTACACCTTC. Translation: CASSLLSAGVNGYTF.